The sequence of this T cell receptor beta chain was determined in a study of tumor-infiltrating lymphocytes in localized non-small cell lung cancer. Across the study: Resected tumor was paired with non-adjacent uninvolved lung from the same patient. Study results and limitations: T-cell fraction did not differ between immunotypes IM1 and IM2. Different pieces of the same tissue were used for each assay.

TCRdb's table, derived via immunoSEQ multiplex PCR, lists solely in-frame clones and lacks some. Of approximately 21,000 clones listed, over 70% are singletons. In regard to this clone: Its specificity is not known.

CDR1 is MNHNY, CDR2 SVGAGI, per germline (reference sequence). The CDR3 has 14 residues. Deletions cut 0 bases from V and 0 bases from J, with 5 bases between. The V gene is TRBV6-6, the J gene TRBJ1-2; unclear D gene. The receptor was isolated from a human donor with non-small cell lung cancer. The sequencing input was lung tumor tissue. CDR3 residues: CASSYSAANYGYTF. CDR3 sequence (DNA): TGTGCCAGCAGTTACTCAGCGGCTAACTATGGCTACACCTTC.